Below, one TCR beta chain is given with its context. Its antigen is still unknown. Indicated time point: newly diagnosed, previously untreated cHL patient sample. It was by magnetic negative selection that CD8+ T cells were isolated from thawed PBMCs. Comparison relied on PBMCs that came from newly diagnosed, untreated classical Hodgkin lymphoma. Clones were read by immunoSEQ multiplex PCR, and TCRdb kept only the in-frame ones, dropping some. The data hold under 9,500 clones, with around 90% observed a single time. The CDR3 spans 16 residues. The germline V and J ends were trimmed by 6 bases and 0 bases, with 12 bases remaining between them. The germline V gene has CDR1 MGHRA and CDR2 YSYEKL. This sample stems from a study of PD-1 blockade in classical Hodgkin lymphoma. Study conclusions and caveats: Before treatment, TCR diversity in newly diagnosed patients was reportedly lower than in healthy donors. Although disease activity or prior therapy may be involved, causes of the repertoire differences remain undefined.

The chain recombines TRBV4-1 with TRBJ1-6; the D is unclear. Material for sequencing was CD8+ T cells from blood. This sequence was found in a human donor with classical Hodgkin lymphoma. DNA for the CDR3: TGCGCCAGCAGGCAGCAAGCGAGCTCCTATAATTCACCCCTCCACTTT. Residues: CASRQQASSYNSPLHF.